The 9 T cell receptor beta chains presented below share a single source sample, sequenced in a study of T cell responses to AZD1222 COVID-19 vaccine. Profiled with immunoSEQ multiplex PCR; TCRdb holds only in-frame clones, not every one. The table records about 140,000 clones, 88% of them present only once. Sequencing was performed on peripheral blood, taken 28 days after the second AZD1222 dose. The source of these receptors is an adult who received the AZD1222 COVID-19 vaccine.

The chain is built from TRBV6-1 and TRBJ2-3; tentatively, D is TRBD1 (5 bases). Per the germline V gene, CDR1 is MNHNS and CDR2 is SASEGT. Between the trimmed V and J ends, which lost 3 bases and 2 bases, there was a span of 6 bases. The length of the CDR3 is 13 residues. The CDR3 coding sequence is TGTGCCAGCAGTGACAGGGTCACAGATACGCAGTATTTT. Encoded protein: CASSDRVTDTQYF.

The chain combines TRBV3-1 (or the pseudogene TRBV3-2) with TRBJ2-7; no clear D. The CDR3 sequence is 11 residues long. The germline CDR1 and CDR2 sequences are LGHDT and YNNKEL (reference sequence). With 2 bases removed from V and 6 bases from J, the gap between germline ends came to 5 bases. The CDR3 loop is CASSQSSEQYF. In DNA, the CDR3 is TGTGCCAGCAGCCAATCTAGCGAGCAGTACTTC.

CDR3 loop: CASSPVPGTYEQYF. The CDR3 coding sequence is TGCGCCAGCAGCCCCGTCCCGGGGACCTACGAGCAGTACTTC. The chain uses TRBV5-1 and TRBJ2-7; possibly TRBD2 for D (5 bases). CDR1 is SGHRS, CDR2 YFSETQ, per germline. Between the trimmed V and J ends, which lost 4 bases and 2 bases, there was a span of 13 bases. CDR3 length: 14 residues.

The gene calls are TRBV28 and TRBJ1-4; D uncertain. There are 13 residues in the CDR3. Germline V gives CDR1 MDHEN, CDR2 SYDVKM. Trimming removed 4 bases from V and 4 bases from J, with 7 bases in between. CDR3 sequence (DNA): TGTGCCAGCAGTTGGGAGTTTAATGAAAAACTGTTTTTT. This gives the protein CASSWEFNEKLFF.

V usage is TRBV5-1 and J usage is TRBJ2-1; D is possibly TRBD1 (6 bases). The germline CDR1 and CDR2 sequences are SGHRS and YFSETQ. The CDR3 contains 15 residues. Trimming removed 0 bases from V and 3 bases from J, with 10 bases in between. This CDR3 reads CASSLEGQLYNEQFF. The CDR3 nucleotides are TGCGCCAGCAGCTTGGAGGGACAACTCTACAATGAGCAGTTCTTC.

The V gene is TRBV27, the J gene TRBJ2-3, with TRBD2 identical over 12 bases. Germline CDR1 and CDR2: MNHEY and SMNVEV (reference sequence). V was clipped by 10 bases and J by 3 bases; unmatched bases: 11. This CDR3 region has 16 residues. The CDR3 sequence is CATKLTSGGHTDTQYF. Here the CDR3 DNA reads TGTGCCACCAAACTCACTAGCGGGGGGCATACAGATACGCAGTATTTT.

This clone was detected only once. The chain employs TRBV28 and TRBJ2-2; possible D gene TRBD1, 5 bases. V was trimmed by 7 bases and J by 5 bases, leaving 11 bases between them. Germline CDR1 MDHEN, CDR2 SYDVKM. The CDR3 totals 13 residues. DNA for the CDR3: TGTGCCAGCACCCACCCAGGGACCGGGGAGCTGTTTTTT. Its translation is CASTHPGTGELFF.

Only one count was recorded for this clone. In DNA form, the CDR3 reads TGTGCCAGCAGCTTGAGGGGGGGGAGCAATCAGCCCCAGCATTTT. Residues: CASSLRGGSNQPQHF. This chain joins TRBV7-2 and TRBJ1-5, with D possibly matching TRBD1 (6 bases). Trimming cost V 3 bases and J 1 base, with 10 bases left between them. This CDR3 has 15 amino acids. CDR1 and CDR2 (germline): SGHTA, FQGNSA.

V gene TRBV3-1 (or the pseudogene TRBV3-2) combines with J gene TRBJ1-5; 11 positions agree with TRBD1. The CDR3 is 16 residues long. Trimming at V came to 3 bases and at J to 6 bases, leaving 7 bases not matched to a gene. Looked up from germline, CDR1 is LGHDT and CDR2 is YNNKEL (reference sequence). CDR3 in DNA: TGTGCCAGCAGCCATTCGGGGACAGGGGGTATTCAGCCCCAGCATTTT. It is translated as CASSHSGTGGIQPQHF.